This T cell receptor beta chain was sequenced for a study of neurological immune-mediated disorders. General observations from the study: None of the CDR3 amino acid sequences in expanded clones turned up in more than one subject, which points to private repertoires in all groups. Falling below healthy controls, multiple sclerosis showed the least TCR clonal expansion, while HTLV-1-associated myelopathy showed the most.

This clonotype was recorded many times. Its antigen remains unknown. With 10-nucleotide random UMIs included, cDNA was synthesized by 5'RACE. In each sequencing run, over 180 million TCR-beta sequences were generated from 15-18 subjects. TCRdb fed the 5' RACE reads into MiXCR, producing one record per CDR3 protein. This sample has 75,000 to 90,000 distinct CDR3 sequences, with approximately 10% found just once. This CDR3 spans 13 amino acids. The germline V and J ends were trimmed by 1 base and 6 bases, with 7 bases remaining between them. CDR1 is SGHDN, CDR2 FVKESK, per germline. The chain employs TRBV14 and TRBJ2-4; D gene unclear. The clonotype comes from a man aged 35 to 55 in good health. Specimen: PBMCs. The CDR3 region is CASSQGKVNIQYF. The DNA for the CDR3 is TGTGCCAGCAGCCAAGGGAAGGTAAACATTCAGTACTTC.